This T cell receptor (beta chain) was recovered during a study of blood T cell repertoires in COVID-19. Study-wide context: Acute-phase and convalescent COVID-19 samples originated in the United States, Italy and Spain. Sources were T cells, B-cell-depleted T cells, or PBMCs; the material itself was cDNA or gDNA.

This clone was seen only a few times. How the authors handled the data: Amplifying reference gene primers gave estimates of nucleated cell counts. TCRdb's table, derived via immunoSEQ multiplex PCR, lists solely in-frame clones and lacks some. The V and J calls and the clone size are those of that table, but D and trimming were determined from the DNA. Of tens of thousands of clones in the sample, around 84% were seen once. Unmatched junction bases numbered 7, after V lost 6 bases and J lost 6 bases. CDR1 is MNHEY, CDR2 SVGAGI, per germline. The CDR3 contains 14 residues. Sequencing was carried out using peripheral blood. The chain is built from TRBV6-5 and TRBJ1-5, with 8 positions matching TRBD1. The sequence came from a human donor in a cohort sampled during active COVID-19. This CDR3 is CASSSGQGFQPQHF. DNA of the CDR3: TGTGCCAGCAGCTCCGGACAGGGTTTTCAGCCCCAGCATTTT.